This TCR beta chain stems from a study of T cells expressing NK-cell markers. About the research overall: It was from sorted CD3+CD56+NKG2C+, CD3+CD56+NKG2C- and CD3+CD56-NKG2C+ T cells that TCR beta repertoires came. One of the eight sequenced donors was seronegative, whereas the other seven were HCMV-seropositive.

Germline V gene sequence: CDR1 DFQATT, CDR2 SNEGSKA (reference sequence). The CDR3 is made up of 16 amino acids. Using the 5' RACE reads, TCRdb records one entry per CDR3 protein without DNA. This table lists about 430,000 distinct CDR3 sequences. The TCR originated in a woman aged 50 to 60 in good health. The sequenced material came from blood T cells: a sorted CD56 or NKG2C T cell subset, CD4+ or CD8+ T cells, or bulk PBMC T cells (not recorded which). The genes are TRBV20-1 and TRBJ2-2; the TCRdb D gene call, TRBD2, has no DNA to confirm it. CDR3 region: CSARDYQRRNTGELFF.